The clone carrying this T cell receptor beta chain was seen just once. This sample's RNA came from whole unsorted tissue. The data stem from a study of tumor and adjacent non-tumor tissue in lung cancer. TCRbeta libraries were built with three rounds of nested PCR, modified from ARM-PCR. MiXCR, run by TCRdb on the multiplex PCR reads, gives a single entry per CDR3 protein. The table records 220,000 or so distinct CDR3 sequences, 71% of them present only once. The sequenced sample consisted of lung tumor tissue. The sequence was obtained from a man in his sixties with non-small cell lung cancer.

The CDR3 DNA reads as TGCAGTAGTATTAGGGGAAAAGAGACCCAGTACTTC. Encoded protein: CSSIRGKETQYF. The chain carries TRBV20-1 and TRBJ2-5, with D tentatively TRBD1 (5 bases). Trimming took 8 bases from V and 3 from J, leaving 13 bases between them. Per germline, CDR1 DFQATT and CDR2 SNEGSKA (reference sequence). The CDR3 has 12 residues.